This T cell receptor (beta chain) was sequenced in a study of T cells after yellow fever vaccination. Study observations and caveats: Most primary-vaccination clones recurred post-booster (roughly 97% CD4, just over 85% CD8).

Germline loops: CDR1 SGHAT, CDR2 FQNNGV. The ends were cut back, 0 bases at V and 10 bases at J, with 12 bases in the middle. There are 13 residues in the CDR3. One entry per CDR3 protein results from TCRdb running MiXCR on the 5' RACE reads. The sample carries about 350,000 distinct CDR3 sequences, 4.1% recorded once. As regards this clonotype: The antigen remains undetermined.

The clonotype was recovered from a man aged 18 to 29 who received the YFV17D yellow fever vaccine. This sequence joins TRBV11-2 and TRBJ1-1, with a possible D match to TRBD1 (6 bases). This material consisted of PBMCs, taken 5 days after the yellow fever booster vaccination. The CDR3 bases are TGTGCCAGCAGCTTAGAGCGGGGGCTTCCAGCTTTCTTT. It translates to CASSLERGLPAFF.